Each of the 17 T cell receptor beta chains below was sequenced from the same sample in a study of CD8+ T cells in alopecia areata. Investigators isolated RNA and reverse transcribed it into cDNA to act as the sequencing template. This table comes from immunoSEQ multiplex PCR, and its TCRdb copy is limited to in-frame clones, with some not included. The table has 15,000 to 17,000 clones, roughly three fifths seen once; the top ten hold about 12%. From alopecia areata patients, lesional scalp punch biopsies and peripheral blood were collected. Sequences were obtained from skin. The receptors were gathered from a human donor with alopecia areata.

In its sample, this clone ranks as medium-sized. The CDR3 loop reads CASSSQGPTYEQYF. The CDR3 nucleotides read TGTGCCAGCAGCTCCCAAGGCCCAACCTACGAGCAGTACTTC. V and J are TRBV27 and TRBJ2-7; D is uncertain. CDR1 and CDR2 from the germline V gene are MNHEY and SMNVEV (reference sequence). The CDR3 runs to 14 residues. Trimming pared 6 bases from V and 2 bases from J, leaving 14 bases between.

The chain combines TRBV12-5 with TRBJ1-5, with D unclear. Trimming took off 0 bases at V and 6 bases at J, with 3 bases between the two ends. The CDR3 is made up of 12 amino acids. The V gene's germline CDR1 is LGHNT and CDR2 FRNRAP. The CDR3: CASGLVSQPQHF. The CDR3 bases are TGTGCTAGTGGTTTGGTATCTCAGCCCCAGCATTTT.

This clone was recorded once. The CDR3 protein is CASSPEPANTGELFF. For the CDR3, the DNA is TGTGCCAGCTCACCAGAGCCTGCGAACACCGGGGAGCTGTTTTTT. The chain has TRBV18 and TRBJ2-2; D is ambiguous. From germline, CDR1 is KGHSH and CDR2 LQKENI. Trimming shortened V by 2 bases and J by 0 bases, and 7 bases separated the two germline ends. This CDR3 is 15 amino acids long.

The genes are TRBV28 and TRBJ2-7; weak D call: TRBD2 (5 bases). Germline V gene sequence: CDR1 MDHEN, CDR2 SYDVKM. This CDR3 has 14 amino acids. V was trimmed by 6 bases and J by 0 bases, leaving 12 bases between them. Here the CDR3 DNA reads TGTGCCAGCAGGCCTCCGGGAAGCTCCTACGAGCAGTACTTC. Protein: CASRPPGSSYEQYF.

The chain is built from TRBV1 and TRBJ2-5; the DNA was not used to check the table's D call, TRBD2. TRBV1 is a recognized pseudogene. The length of the CDR3 is 18 residues. Here the CDR3 reads CTSSHPEQLAGIAETQYF. The DNA of the CDR3 is TGCACCAGCAGCCATCCGGAACAACTAGCGGGAATTGCGGAGACCCAGTACTTC.

The chain has TRBV5-4 and TRBJ2-1; 9 bases are shared with TRBD1. The J segment lost 4 bases and the V segment lost 4 bases, leaving 9 bases of the junction unmatched. CDR1 and CDR2 from the germline V gene are SGHNT and YYREEE (reference sequence). This CDR3 is built from 16 residues. The CDR3, as DNA: TGTGCCAGCAGCCGGTCCGGGACAGGGCTTTACAATGAGCAGTTCTTC. Amino acid sequence: CASSRSGTGLYNEQFF.

This clone was counted a few times. The chain employs TRBV7-2 and TRBJ1-1; weak D call: TRBD1 (6 bases). Trimming left V 9 bases short and J 0 bases short, with 14 bases between. Germline V CDR1 and CDR2: SGHTA, FQGNSA. This CDR3 spans 14 amino acids. In nucleotides, the CDR3 is TGTGCCAGAAAACAGGGTTCGTTGAACACTGAAGCTTTCTTT. It codes for CARKQGSLNTEAFF.

The rearrangement joins TRBV9 to TRBJ2-3; TRBD2 matches at 14 bases. Germline lookup yields CDR1 SGDLS and CDR2 YYNGEE. The CDR3 contains 16 residues. V gave up 4 bases and J gave up 3 bases; unmatched junction bases: 4. For the CDR3, the DNA is TGTGCCAGCAGCCACAGGACTAGCGGGAGGACAGATACGCAGTATTTT. Residues: CASSHRTSGRTDTQYF. Looking up the rest from reference TRBV9 and TRBJ2-3 gives the full variable domain: DSGVTQTPKHLITATGQRVTLRCSPRSGDLSVYWYQQSLDQGLQFLIQYYNGEERAKGNILERFSAQQFPDLHSELNLSSLELGDSALYFCASSHRTSGRTDTQYFGPGTRLTVL.

V and J are TRBV5-1 and TRBJ2-2; the D is unclear. Germline V lookup: CDR1 SGHRS, CDR2 YFSETQ. The CDR3 length is 14 residues. V was shortened by 4 bases and J by 6 bases, with 13 bases between the two germline ends. The CDR3 spells CASSVTIEAGELFF. The CDR3 DNA is TGCGCCAGCAGCGTGACCATTGAGGCCGGGGAGCTGTTTTTT. The variable domain in full, with the rest retrieved from reference TRBV5-1 and TRBJ2-2, is KAGVTQTPRYLIKTRGQQVTLSCSPISGHRSVSWYQQTPGQGLQFLFEYFSETQRNKGNFPGRFSGRQFSNSRSEMNVSTLELGDSALYLCASSVTIEAGELFFGEGSRLTVL.

The gene calls are TRBV7-9 and TRBJ2-2; 12 bases agree with TRBD1. CDR3 length: 16 amino acids. Germline V gene lookup returns CDR1 SEHNR and CDR2 FQNEAQ (reference sequence). V lost 3 bases, J lost 4 bases, and 3 bases stayed unmatched. CDR3 sequence reads: CASSFGTGGFTGELFF. Written as DNA, the CDR3 is TGTGCCAGCAGCTTCGGGACAGGGGGCTTCACCGGGGAGCTGTTTTTT.

This clone was seen once. The chain carries TRBV5-8 and TRBJ2-1, with TRBD1 matching 7 bases. After removal of 3 bases from V and 4 bases from J, the junction contained 10 bases not matched to a gene. The CDR3 contains 16 residues. Germline values: CDR1 SGHTS, CDR2 YDEGEE. In nucleotides, the CDR3 is TGTGCCAGCAGCTCCTACGACAGGGAGAGATACAATGAGCAGTTCTTC. Its protein product is CASSSYDRERYNEQFF.

The chain joins TRBV7-8 to TRBJ2-1; TRBD2 agrees at 12 bases. The CDR3 length is 18 residues. The V gene end was trimmed by 3 bases and the J gene end by 6 bases; junction bases not matched to a gene: 12. Germline loops: CDR1 SGHVS, CDR2 FQNEAQ. The CDR3 DNA follows: TGTGCCAGCAGCTTCGCCCAGCTAGCGGGAGGGTATTTCAATGAGCAGTTCTTC. It yields the protein CASSFAQLAGGYFNEQFF.

V usage is TRBV2 and J usage is TRBJ2-7; 7 bases map to TRBD1. The CDR3 consists of 13 residues. CDR1 and CDR2 (germline): SNHLY, FYNNEI. Trimming took 4 bases from V and 2 from J; bases not matched to a gene: 2. CDR3 bases: TGTGCCAGCAGTGGGACAGGTCCCTACGAGCAGTACTTC. Translation: CASSGTGPYEQYF.

The chain combines TRBV11-2 with TRBJ2-1; D is unclear. Germline-derived CDR1 and CDR2 are SGHAT and FQNNGV. The CDR3 contains 14 residues. Trimming removed 0 bases from V and 7 bases from J, with 10 bases in between. In DNA form, the CDR3 reads TGTGCCAGCAGCTTAGACCCTATTGGGAATGAGCAGTTCTTC. It codes for CASSLDPIGNEQFF.

The V call is TRBV11-2, the J call TRBJ1-4, with D possibly TRBD1 on 5 matching bases. V lost 3 bases, J lost 5 bases, and 10 bases lay in between. The germline CDR1 and CDR2 sequences are SGHAT and FQNNGV. CDR3 length: 14 amino acids. The CDR3 DNA sequence: TGTGCCAGCAGCTTGGGCAGGGAGAATGAAAAACTGTTTTTT. Its translation: CASSLGRENEKLFF.

This clone was counted between two and nine times. The genes are TRBV28 and TRBJ2-3; D is uncertain. The germline CDR1 and CDR2 sequences are MDHEN and SYDVKM. The CDR3 has 13 amino acids. V gave up 7 bases and J gave up 7 bases, with 15 bases separating them. The CDR3 DNA reads TGTGCCAGCAACCCTGTAGTGATCAATACGCAGTATTTT. The encoded protein is CASNPVVINTQYF.

J is TRBJ2-3 and V is TRBV10-3; TRBD2 aligns across 7 bases. CDR3 length equals 15 residues. The germline CDR1 and CDR2 sequences are ENHRY and SYGVKD. After removal of 10 bases from V and 6 bases from J, the junction contained 16 bases not matched to a gene. CDR3 residues: CATSGRRESGDTQYF. The CDR3 DNA reads TGTGCCACCTCAGGGAGGCGGGAGTCGGGGGATACGCAGTATTTT.